Below, one T cell receptor (beta chain) is given with its context. Its antigen is unidentified. This specimen comes from a study of naive and memory T cell subsets. The CDR3 has 14 amino acids. V shed 6 bases and J shed 0 bases, with 13 bases lying between them. Germline V CDR1 and CDR2: SGHRS, YFSETQ. Alpha and beta constant region primers primed reverse transcription for blood and skin samples. Ligated cDNA underwent four rounds of PCR with nested alpha and beta constant region primers and SP2. TCRdb re-analysed the UMI-ligation and nested PCR reads in MiXCR, keeping a single row per CDR3 protein. The table includes 15,000 to 20,000 distinct CDR3 sequences, less than 9.5% detected once. Study results and caveats: More TCRs at tuberculin sites were read as hypersensitivity T cell infiltration. TCR transcript changes with activation or differentiation may affect this RNA method.

This sample's treatment: skin biopsy from PPD injection site in Mantoux-positive individual. Unsorted total RNA, 1 to 1000 ng, was DNase treated before reverse transcription. Biopsied sites were PPD injections in people with a positive Mantoux test. The sequence came from an adult in good health. The chain carries TRBV5-1 and TRBJ2-7, with D possibly being TRBD1 (5 bases). Sequences were derived from skin, sampled from a tuberculin skin test site. The CDR3 nucleotides are TGCGCCAGCAAAGGGCACAGGAGCTCCTACGAGCAGTACTTC. Amino acids: CASKGHRSSYEQYF.